This T cell receptor beta chain originates from a study of breast tumors, draining lymph nodes, adjacent tissues. Overall study findings and caveats: Luminal-like breast cancer showed significantly higher tumor–nontumor repertoire similarity than basal-like. Tumor repertoires ranked between lymph nodes and nontumor tissue in diversity, with V and J gene preferences.

This clonotype has ten or more counts. What it binds is not known. TCRdb called the multiplex PCR reads again in MiXCR, with one record for every CDR3 protein. The repertoire includes over 200,000 distinct CDR3 sequences, under 35% of them detected once, and under 4.5% sits in the top ten. Axillary draining lymph nodes of breast cancer patients supplied the node samples. Source material: axillary lymph node tissue. The TCR was taken from a female donor with breast cancer. Some clones in this sample may be carry-over from other donors' samples.

This CDR3 is CASSLGPRGGADTQYF. In nucleotides, the CDR3 is TGTGCCAGCAGCTTAGGCCCGAGGGGAGGGGCCGATACGCAGTATTTT. The chain joins TRBV7-9 to TRBJ2-3; 7 positions match TRBD2. V was clipped by 1 base and J by 6 bases; unmatched bases: 10. This CDR3 has 16 residues. In germline, CDR1 is SEHNR, CDR2 FQNEAQ (reference sequence).